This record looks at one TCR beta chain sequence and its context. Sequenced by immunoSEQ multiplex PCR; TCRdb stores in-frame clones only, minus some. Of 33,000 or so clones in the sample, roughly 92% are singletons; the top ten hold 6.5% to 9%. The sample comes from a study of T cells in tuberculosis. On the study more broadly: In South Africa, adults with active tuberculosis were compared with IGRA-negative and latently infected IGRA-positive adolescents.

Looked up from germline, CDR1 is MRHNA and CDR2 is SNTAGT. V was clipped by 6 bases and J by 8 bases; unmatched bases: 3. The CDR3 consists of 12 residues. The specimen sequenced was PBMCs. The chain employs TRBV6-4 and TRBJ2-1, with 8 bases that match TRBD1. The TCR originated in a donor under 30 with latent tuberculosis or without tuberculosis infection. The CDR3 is CASSLQGDEQFF. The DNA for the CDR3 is TGTGCCAGCAGCTTACAGGGGGATGAGCAGTTCTTC.